These 5 T cell receptor beta chains were sequenced from one sample in a study of blood T cell repertoires in COVID-19. Assay: immunoSEQ multiplex PCR; the TCRdb copy retains only in-frame clones and omits some. The table shows tens of thousands of clones, with about 91% occurring only once. The sequencing input was peripheral blood. All receptors derive from a woman older than 75 with acute or convalescent COVID-19.

The V call is TRBV9, the J call TRBJ2-2, with 8 nucleotides matching TRBD1. CDR3 length: 15 amino acids. The germline gives CDR1 SGDLS, CDR2 YYNGEE. The ends lost 1 base at V and 3 bases at J; junction bases unmatched: 2. In nucleotides, the CDR3 is TGTGCCAGCAGCGTACAGGGGGCCCACACCGGGGAGCTGTTTTTT. It yields the protein CASSVQGAHTGELFF.

This chain joins TRBV5-1 and TRBJ1-1; TRBD1 matches at 9 bases. The CDR3 runs 14 residues. V lost 4 bases to trimming and J lost 4 bases; unmatched junction nucleotides: 5. CDR1 is SGHRS, CDR2 YFSETQ, per germline. CDR3 sequence: CASSATGGGTEAFF. In DNA form, the CDR3 reads TGCGCCAGCAGCGCAACAGGGGGCGGCACTGAAGCTTTCTTT.

In its sample, this clone was seen once. The chain carries TRBV28 and TRBJ1-2; weak D call: TRBD1 (5 bases). Trimming removed 2 bases at V and 1 base at J, with 8 bases between. There are 14 residues in the CDR3. Germline CDR1 reads MDHEN; CDR2 reads SYDVKM. The CDR3 DNA is TGTGCCAGCAGTTTAGTGACAGTTAACTATGGCTACACCTTC. This encodes CASSLVTVNYGYTF.

The V and J genes are TRBV28 and TRBJ2-1; perhaps TRBD2 as D (7 bases). CDR1 MDHEN and CDR2 SYDVKM come from the germline V gene. Trimming cost V 7 bases and J 8 bases, with 21 bases left between them. The CDR3 is 15 amino acids. The CDR3 spells CASTLGGGASYEQFF. As DNA, the CDR3 is TGTGCCAGCACCCTGGGGGGGGGCGCTTCCTATGAGCAGTTCTTC.

V gene TRBV12-3 or TRBV12-4 combines with J gene TRBJ1-1; 10 bases are a match to TRBD1. V trimming: 5 bases; J trimming: 10 bases; junction bases outside the gene matches: 4. The CDR3 runs 12 residues. CDR3 in DNA: TGTGCCAGCAGTGGGACAGGGGAAGGAGCTTTCTTT. This translates into CASSGTGEGAFF.